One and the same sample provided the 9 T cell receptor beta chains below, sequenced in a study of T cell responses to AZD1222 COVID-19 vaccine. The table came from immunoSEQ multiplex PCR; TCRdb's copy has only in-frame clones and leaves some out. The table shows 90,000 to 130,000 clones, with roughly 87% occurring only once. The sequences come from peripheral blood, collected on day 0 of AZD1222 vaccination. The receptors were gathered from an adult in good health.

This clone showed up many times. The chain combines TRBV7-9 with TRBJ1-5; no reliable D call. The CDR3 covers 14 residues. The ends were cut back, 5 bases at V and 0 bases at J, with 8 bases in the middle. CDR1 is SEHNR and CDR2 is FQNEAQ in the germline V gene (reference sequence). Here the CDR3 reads CASSRGDSNQPQHF. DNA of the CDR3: TGTGCCAGCAGCCGCGGGGATAGCAATCAGCCCCAGCATTTT.

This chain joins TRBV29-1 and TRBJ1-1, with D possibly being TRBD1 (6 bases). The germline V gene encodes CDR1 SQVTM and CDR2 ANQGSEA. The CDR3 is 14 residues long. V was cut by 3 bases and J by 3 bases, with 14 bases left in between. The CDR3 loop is CSVEGGGRDTEAFF. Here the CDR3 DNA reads TGCAGCGTTGAGGGAGGGGGAAGGGACACTGAAGCTTTCTTT. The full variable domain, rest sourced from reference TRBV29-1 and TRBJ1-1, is SAVISQKPSRDICQRGTSLTIQCQVDSQVTMMFWYRQQPGQSLTLIATANQGSEATYESGFVIDKFPISRPNLTFSTLTVSNMSPEDSSIYLCSVEGGGRDTEAFFGQGTRLTVV.

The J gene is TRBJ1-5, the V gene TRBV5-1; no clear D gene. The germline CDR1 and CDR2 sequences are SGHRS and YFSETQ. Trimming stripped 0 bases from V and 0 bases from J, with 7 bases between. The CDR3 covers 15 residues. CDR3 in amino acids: CASSLVGDSNQPQHF. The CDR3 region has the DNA TGCGCCAGCAGCTTGGTAGGCGATAGCAATCAGCCCCAGCATTTT.

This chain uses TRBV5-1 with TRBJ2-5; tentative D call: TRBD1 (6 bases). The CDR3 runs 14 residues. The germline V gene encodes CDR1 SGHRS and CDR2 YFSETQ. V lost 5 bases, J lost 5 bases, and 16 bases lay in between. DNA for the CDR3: TGCGCCAGCAGGCCAAGTGGGGGCGTGGAGACCCAGTACTTC. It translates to CASRPSGGVETQYF. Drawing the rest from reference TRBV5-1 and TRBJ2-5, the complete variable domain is KAGVTQTPRYLIKTRGQQVTLSCSPISGHRSVSWYQQTPGQGLQFLFEYFSETQRNKGNFPGRFSGRQFSNSRSEMNVSTLELGDSALYLCASRPSGGVETQYFGPGTRLLVL.

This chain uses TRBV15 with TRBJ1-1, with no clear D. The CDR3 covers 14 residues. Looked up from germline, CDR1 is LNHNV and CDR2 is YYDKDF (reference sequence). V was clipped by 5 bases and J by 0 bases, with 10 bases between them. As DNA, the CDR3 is TGTGCCACCAGCCCCAGTTTCGTGAACACTGAAGCTTTCTTT. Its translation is CATSPSFVNTEAFF.

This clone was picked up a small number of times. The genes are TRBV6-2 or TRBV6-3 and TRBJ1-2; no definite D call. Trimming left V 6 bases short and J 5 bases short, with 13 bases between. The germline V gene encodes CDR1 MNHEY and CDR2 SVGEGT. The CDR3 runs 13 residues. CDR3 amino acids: CASSNGISYGYTF. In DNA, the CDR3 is TGTGCCAGCAGCAACGGAATATCTTATGGCTACACCTTC.

The CDR3: CASSLGPEQYF. CDR3 sequence (DNA): TGTGCCAGCAGCTTGGGTCCAGAGCAGTACTTC. The chain employs TRBV11-2 and TRBJ2-7; no clear D. Per germline, CDR1 SGHAT and CDR2 FQNNGV. This CDR3 comprises 11 residues. The V and J ends lost 3 bases and 7 bases respectively, with 7 bases between them.

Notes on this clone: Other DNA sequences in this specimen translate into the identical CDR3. CDR3 protein: CASSLSRGGYGYTF. The CDR3 coding sequence is TGTGCCAGCAGTTTAAGCAGGGGGGGTTATGGCTACACCTTC. V is TRBV28 and J is TRBJ1-2, with 7 bases identical to TRBD1. Germline V gene lookup returns CDR1 MDHEN and CDR2 SYDVKM. V dropped 2 bases and J dropped 5; count of bases not matched to a gene: 5. CDR3 size: 14 residues.

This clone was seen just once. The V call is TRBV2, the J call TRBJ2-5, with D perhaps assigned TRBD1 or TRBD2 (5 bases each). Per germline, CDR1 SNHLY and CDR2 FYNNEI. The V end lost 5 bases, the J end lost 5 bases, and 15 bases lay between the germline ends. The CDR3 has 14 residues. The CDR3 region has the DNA TGTGCCAGCAGTCTGGGACCAGGCGGGGAGACCCAGTACTTC. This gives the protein CASSLGPGGETQYF.